This T cell receptor (beta chain) is from a study of OX40 agonist ivuxolimab in advanced cancers. This table comes from immunoSEQ multiplex PCR, and its TCRdb copy is limited to in-frame clones, with some not included. Of 50,000 to 75,000 clones in the sample, 70% to 90% were seen once. The V end was cut by 1 base, the J end by 2 bases, with 14 bases between. CDR3 length equals 17 residues. CDR1 is LGHNA and CDR2 is YNFKEQ in the germline V gene. The clonotype originates from an adult with an advanced solid tumor such as melanoma, head and neck, liver or kidney cancer. The rearrangement links TRBV4-2 to TRBJ1-4; TRBD1 might be the D (6 bases). Specimen: CD4+ or CD8+ T cells sorted from blood, collected in a trial of the OX40 agonist ivuxolimab. This chain's CDR3 is CASSQGPQGYTNEKLFF. CDR3 DNA sequence: TGTGCCAGCAGCCAAGGACCCCAGGGGTACACTAATGAAAAACTGTTTTTT.